Below, 19 T cell receptor beta chains from the same sample are listed, as sequenced in a study of blood T cell repertoires in COVID-19 (dated by TCRdb to about 2020). Library preparation was by the immunoSEQ multiplex PCR assay. Not all clones reach the TCRdb copy of this immuneACCESS table, which keeps in-frame sequences only. Checked studies attribute under half of the gap to unresolved V genes and leave the rest unexplained. This sample lists roughly 140,000 clones; 79% were detected once. Under 10% of the sample is held by the ten biggest clonotypes. Sample: peripheral blood. These receptors came from a man aged 50 to 60 with active or convalescent COVID-19.

The chain couples TRBV19 to TRBJ2-2, with TRBD2 matching over 10 bases. This CDR3 is built from 15 residues. J was trimmed by 8 bases and V by 5 bases; bases with no gene match: 8. Per germline, CDR1 LNHDA and CDR2 SQIVND (reference sequence). CDR3 sequence reads: CASSPSGRASGELFF. The CDR3 DNA is TGTGCCAGTAGTCCCAGCGGGAGGGCATCAGGGGAGCTGTTTTTT.

This clone was recorded a few times. This chain joins TRBV5-1 and TRBJ1-2, with D uncertain. In germline, CDR1 is SGHRS, CDR2 YFSETQ. Trimming cost V 1 base and J 4 bases, with 11 bases left between them. The CDR3 has 14 amino acids. The CDR3 DNA follows: TGCGCCAGCAGCTTGCGCAGTGAGGGCTATGGCTACACCTTC. This sequence encodes CASSLRSEGYGYTF.

This sequence joins TRBV15 and TRBJ2-5; maybe TRBD2 (6 bases). Germline lookup yields CDR1 LNHNV and CDR2 YYDKDF (reference sequence). This CDR3 contains 17 residues. Trimming removed 0 bases at V and 2 bases at J, with 16 bases between. The CDR3 is CATSRDLFSAGQETQYF. Here the CDR3 DNA reads TGTGCCACCAGCAGAGATCTCTTTTCGGCGGGACAAGAGACCCAGTACTTC.

This clone showed up just once. The chain carries TRBV5-6 and TRBJ1-1, with 12 bases fitting TRBD1. Germline V gene lookup returns CDR1 SGHDT and CDR2 YYEEEE. V dropped 1 base and J dropped 4; count of bases not matched to a gene: 5. The CDR3 length is 16 residues. CDR3 sequence: CASSLLTGQGATEAFF. The CDR3 coding sequence is TGTGCCAGCAGCTTGTTAACGGGACAGGGGGCCACTGAAGCTTTCTTT.

This clone was found a few times. CDR3 residues: CAGTGTGELFF. CDR3 coding DNA: TGTGCCGGTACAGGGACCGGGGAGCTGTTTTTT. The chain joins TRBV12-3 or TRBV12-4 to TRBJ2-2, with TRBD1 as a possible D gene (6 bases). CDR3 size: 11 residues. With 11 bases removed from V and 5 bases from J, the gap between germline ends came to 9 bases.

This rearrangement joins TRBV5-6 to TRBJ2-7, with 12 bases aligning to TRBD2. The CDR3 contains 16 residues. The germline V gene has CDR1 SGHDT and CDR2 YYEEEE. With 2 bases clipped from V and 6 bases from J, the junction kept 9 bases outside the gene matches. The CDR3 sequence: CASSFFRTSGKGEQYF. As DNA, the CDR3 is TGTGCCAGCAGCTTCTTCCGGACTAGCGGGAAAGGCGAGCAGTACTTC.

The rearrangement uses TRBV6-5 and TRBJ2-7; D is possibly TRBD2 (6 bases). The germline V gene encodes CDR1 MNHEY and CDR2 SVGAGI. CDR3 size: 14 residues. Trimming pared 6 bases from V and 2 bases from J, leaving 14 bases between. CDR3 DNA sequence: TGTGCCAGCAGCCACTCCGGGACTCCCTACGAGCAGTACTTC. It codes for CASSHSGTPYEQYF.

The CDR3 coding sequence is TGCAGCGTTGAGAGACAGGGTAGGAAAAACGAGCAGTACTTC. Translating it yields CSVERQGRKNEQYF. J is TRBJ2-7 and V is TRBV29-1, with TRBD1 matching 7 bases. Germline V lookup: CDR1 SQVTM, CDR2 ANQGSEA. V shed 3 bases, J shed 5 bases, and the junction held 10 bases outside the gene matches. The length of the CDR3 is 14 residues.

The V and J genes are TRBV9 and TRBJ2-2, with TRBD2 matching 7 bases. V lost 8 bases and J lost 6; bases outside the gene matches: 7. The CDR3 extends over 13 amino acids. Germline CDR1 is SGDLS and CDR2 is YYNGEE. The CDR3 spells CASRLANPGELFF. CDR3 coding DNA: TGTGCCAGTAGACTAGCCAACCCCGGGGAGCTGTTTTTT. Full variable domain (outside the CDR3, taken from reference TRBV9 and TRBJ2-2): DSGVTQTPKHLITATGQRVTLRCSPRSGDLSVYWYQQSLDQGLQFLIQYYNGEERAKGNILERFSAQQFPDLHSELNLSSLELGDSALYFCASRLANPGELFFGEGSRLTVL.

The V call is TRBV19, the J call TRBJ2-2; 9 nucleotides align to TRBD1. V was pared by 5 bases and J by 4 bases, with 5 bases of the junction left unmatched. The CDR3 runs 15 residues. Germline CDR1 is LNHDA and CDR2 is SQIVND (reference sequence). CDR3 nucleotides: TGTGCCAGTAGTGCGGACAGGGGCACCACCGGGGAGCTGTTTTTT. Amino acids: CASSADRGTTGELFF.

This chain uses TRBV5-6 with TRBJ2-3, with D perhaps matching TRBD1 (6 bases). V lost 1 base, J lost 1 base, and 10 bases lay in between. The CDR3 contains 15 residues. Germline assignment: CDR1 SGHDT and CDR2 YYEEEE. In DNA form, the CDR3 reads TGTGCCAGCAGCTTGCAAGGGGGAGGCACAGATACGCAGTATTTT. Translated, it gives CASSLQGGGTDTQYF.

The gene calls are TRBV6-5 and TRBJ1-6, with a tentative D call TRBD1 (6 bases). Germline V gene lookup returns CDR1 MNHEY and CDR2 SVGAGI. V was clipped by 10 bases and J by 10 bases, with 11 bases between them. The CDR3 extends over 11 amino acids. The CDR3 DNA sequence: TGTGCCACGGGGGGGGGCTCACCCCTCCACTTT. The encoded protein is CATGGGSPLHF.

CDR3 in amino acids: CASSPGGGTAYKETQYF. In nucleotides, the CDR3 is TGTGCCAGCAGCCCAGGTGGGGGGACTGCCTATAAAGAGACCCAGTACTTC. This chain joins TRBV28 and TRBJ2-5; perhaps TRBD2 as D (6 bases). Trimming stripped 6 bases from V and 3 bases from J, with 23 bases between. The CDR3 consists of 17 residues. The germline V gene has CDR1 MDHEN and CDR2 SYDVKM.

The genes are TRBV9 and TRBJ1-2; maybe TRBD1 (5 bases). Germline lookup yields CDR1 SGDLS and CDR2 YYNGEE. This CDR3 has 15 residues. V was clipped by 0 bases and J by 0 bases, with 9 bases between them. CDR3: CASSVADSPNYGYTF. For the CDR3, the DNA is TGTGCCAGCAGCGTAGCTGACAGTCCTAACTATGGCTACACCTTC.

V usage is TRBV4-2 and J usage is TRBJ1-2; D gene ambiguous. CDR3 size: 14 residues. Trimming took off 1 base at V and 6 bases at J, with 12 bases between the two ends. CDR1 and CDR2 (germline): LGHNA, YNFKEQ. CDR3: CASSQGRGNDGYTF. DNA for the CDR3: TGTGCCAGCAGCCAAGGCCGGGGAAACGATGGCTACACCTTC.

The chain carries TRBV9 and TRBJ2-1; tentatively, D is TRBD1 (6 bases). The CDR3 spans 13 residues. CDR1 SGDLS and CDR2 YYNGEE come from the germline V gene. V gave up 2 bases and J gave up 7 bases, with 10 bases separating them. CDR3 protein: CASSVQGRNEQFF. Written as DNA, the CDR3 is TGTGCCAGCAGCGTTCAGGGGAGAAATGAGCAGTTCTTC.

This clone was counted only a few times. V gene TRBV27 combines with J gene TRBJ1-1; D remains ambiguous. The CDR3 has 12 residues. Between the trimmed V and J ends, which lost 11 bases and 1 base, there was a span of 11 bases. Per the germline V gene, CDR1 is MNHEY and CDR2 is SMNVEV (reference sequence). CDR3 DNA sequence: TGTGCCTCCCGTCCCTCGAACACTGAAGCTTTCTTT. Its protein product is CASRPSNTEAFF.

The chain links TRBV6-1 to TRBJ1-3; no clear D. The CDR3 spans 14 residues. The germline V and J ends were trimmed by 3 bases and 0 bases, with 6 bases remaining between them. CDR1 and CDR2 (germline): MNHNS, SASEGT. CDR3 sequence (DNA): TGTGCCAGCAGTGAGGGCCACTCTGGAAACACCATATATTTT. The encoded protein is CASSEGHSGNTIYF.

The V gene is TRBV5-1, the J gene TRBJ2-3; 10 nucleotides align to TRBD1. The CDR3 has 16 residues. From germline, CDR1 is SGHRS and CDR2 YFSETQ. The trim removed 3 bases at V and 4 bases at J, leaving 8 bases unmatched. The CDR3: CASSSRDRGPSDTQYF. The CDR3 DNA is TGCGCCAGCAGCTCCCGGGACAGGGGCCCATCAGATACGCAGTATTTT.